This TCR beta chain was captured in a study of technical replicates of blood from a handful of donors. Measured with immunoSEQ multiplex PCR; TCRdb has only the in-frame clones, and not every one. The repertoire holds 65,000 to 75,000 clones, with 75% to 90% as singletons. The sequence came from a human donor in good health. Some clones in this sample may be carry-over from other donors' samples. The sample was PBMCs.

CDR3 amino acids: CSVGRGQGGNEQFF. The CDR3 coding sequence is TGCAGCGTTGGACGGGGACAGGGTGGCAATGAGCAGTTCTTC. The genes are TRBV29-1 and TRBJ2-1; 9 bases are a match to TRBD1. The V and J ends lost 4 bases and 6 bases, in that order; junction bases with no gene match: 7. The CDR3 is made up of 14 amino acids. The V gene's germline CDR1 is SQVTM and CDR2 ANQGSEA.